Listed here are 32 T cell receptor beta chains from one sample, sequenced in a study of blood T cells in healthy people across ages. It was with a sample-barcoded 5' primer and a J-beta primer mix that a second PCR of roughly 7 to 12 cycles was run. TCRdb itself ran the 5' RACE reads through MiXCR, one entry per CDR3 protein. The sample contains hundreds of thousands of distinct CDR3 sequences, under 30% of which appear only once. Sequencing used blood. Source of these receptors: a woman aged 80 or older in good health.

This clonotype was seen many times. The rearrangement uses TRBV2 and TRBJ2-3; 11 bases line up with TRBD2. This CDR3 has 15 amino acids. Germline values: CDR1 SNHLY, CDR2 FYNNEI. The J segment lost 3 bases and the V segment lost 6 bases, leaving 5 bases of the junction unmatched. In DNA form, the CDR3 reads TGTGCCAGCAGGGCACTAGCGGGGGAGACAGATACGCAGTATTTT. Translating gives CASRALAGETDTQYF.

V is TRBV7-2 and J is TRBJ1-5, with D tentatively TRBD1 (5 bases). Trimming shortened V by 2 bases and J by 6 bases, and 11 bases separated the two germline ends. The CDR3 spans 14 residues. CDR1 and CDR2 from the germline V gene are SGHTA and FQGNSA. The DNA for the CDR3 is TGTGCCAGCAGCTTACGATCCGGGGGTCAGCCCCAGCATTTT. It yields the protein CASSLRSGGQPQHF.

On this clonotype itself: A much larger clone differs by one base, so this may be a read error. The chain links TRBV20-1 to TRBJ2-1; possible D gene TRBD2, 6 bases. Germline CDR1 reads DFQATT; CDR2 reads SNEGSKA (reference sequence). The CDR3 covers 14 residues. The CDR3 region has the DNA TGCAGTGCTAAAGGCGGGGCGACCTACAAAGAGCAGTTCTTC. Translated, it gives CSAKGGATYKEQFF.

A remark on this clonotype: An end of the junction does not agree with germline; a read error may underlie this. The rearrangement joins TRBV4-3 to TRBJ2-1, with D maybe TRBD1 (5 bases). Germline assignment: CDR1 LGHNA and CDR2 YSLEER. The CDR3 loop spans 14 amino acids. The CDR3 DNA reads as TGCGCTAGCAGCCAAGGGGCAGCGTTGGGTGAGCAGTGCTTC. This gives the protein CASSQGAALGEQCF.

The table lists this clonotype with a few counts. The chain joins TRBV7-2 to TRBJ2-1; the D is unclear. The CDR3 sequence is 12 residues long. From germline, CDR1 is SGHTA and CDR2 FQGNSA. V lost 6 bases to trimming and J lost 5 bases, with 8 bases between them. As DNA, the CDR3 is TGTGCCAGCAGACGGACGGACAATGAGCAGTTCTTC. Its translation: CASRRTDNEQFF.

This clonotype occurred many times. V gene TRBV7-2 combines with J gene TRBJ2-1; tentative D call: TRBD2 (5 bases). Trimming pared 2 bases from V and 9 bases from J, leaving 8 bases between. This CDR3 has 12 amino acids. Germline V gives CDR1 SGHTA, CDR2 FQGNSA. CDR3 DNA: TGTGCCAGCAGCTTACGGGGTCTTGAGCAGTTCTTC. This gives the protein CASSLRGLEQFF.

Turning to this clonotype: Since a much larger clone is just one base distant, this may be a read error. The chain recombines TRBV7-2 with TRBJ2-5; the D gene is possibly TRBD2 (6 bases). The CDR3 has 15 residues. Trimming stripped 5 bases from V and 11 bases from J, with 24 bases between. Germline V lookup: CDR1 SGHTA, CDR2 FQGNSA. The CDR3 here is CASSTNLNGGNEQYF. The DNA of the CDR3 is TGTGCCAGCAGCACCAACCTGAACGGGGGAAATGAGCAGTACTTC.

In this sample, this clonotype turned up many times. This chain links TRBV7-2 with TRBJ2-4; TRBD2 agrees at 9 bases. V dropped 2 bases and J dropped 0; count of bases not matched to a gene: 8. The V gene's germline CDR1 is SGHTA and CDR2 FQGNSA. CDR3 length equals 18 residues. CDR3 coding DNA: TGTGCCAGCAGCTTACCTCCTAGCGGGATACTAGCCAAAAACATTCAGTACTTC. Translation: CASSLPPSGILAKNIQYF.

The chain combines TRBV5-1 with TRBJ1-1; a possible D gene is TRBD1 (6 bases). Trimming removed 4 bases at V and 0 bases at J, with 13 bases between. Germline V lookup: CDR1 SGHRS, CDR2 YFSETQ. The length of the CDR3 is 15 residues. CDR3 DNA sequence: TGCGCCAGCAGCCCGCGGACAGCAATGAACACTGAAGCTTTCTTT. Translated, it gives CASSPRTAMNTEAFF.

This clonotype was found many times. V and J are TRBV3-1 and TRBJ1-5; D not certain. From germline, CDR1 is LGHDT and CDR2 YNNKEL (reference sequence). This CDR3 comprises 13 residues. Trimming pared 4 bases from V and 5 bases from J, leaving 9 bases between. Written as DNA, the CDR3 is TGTGCCAGCAGCCCGGAGAGGGATCAGCCCCAGCATTTT. Protein: CASSPERDQPQHF. The variable domain in full, with the rest retrieved from reference TRBV3-1 and TRBJ1-5, is DTAVSQTPKYLVTQMGNDKSIKCEQNLGHDTMYWYKQDSKKFLKIMFSYNNKELIINETVPNRFSPKSPDKAHLNLHINSLELGDSAVYFCASSPERDQPQHFGDGTRLSIL.

This clonotype has just a few counts. At one end, the junction sequence differs from germline, possibly due to a read error. The CDR3 here is CASARKVQEKRFF. The CDR3 region has the DNA TGTGCCAGCGCAAGGAAAGTTCAAGAAAAACGGTTTTTT. The chain employs TRBV11-2 and TRBJ1-4; D gene unclear. Germline CDR1 and CDR2: SGHAT and FQNNGV. The CDR3 length is 13 residues.

The sample holds many counts of this clonotype. The CDR3 DNA reads TGTGCCAGCAGTTACAAGACAGGGACTAACTATGGCTACACCTTC. Translation gives CASSYKTGTNYGYTF. The chain joins TRBV6-6 to TRBJ1-2; TRBD1 matches 7 bases. Germline V gives CDR1 MNHNY, CDR2 SVGAGI (reference sequence). The CDR3 totals 15 residues. After removal of 2 bases from V and 0 bases from J, the junction contained 3 bases not matched to a gene.

The rearrangement uses TRBV10-3 and TRBJ2-5; weak D call: TRBD1 (5 bases). The CDR3 is made up of 14 amino acids. Trimming removed 10 bases from V and 0 bases from J, with 15 bases in between. The germline CDR1 and CDR2 sequences are ENHRY and SYGVKD. In DNA form, the CDR3 reads TGTGCCACCGCGTCCAGGGCGGACCAAGAGACCCAGTACTTC. This codes for CATASRADQETQYF.

This clonotype was found many times. The chain couples TRBV7-2 to TRBJ1-2, with D perhaps TRBD1 (5 bases). The germline gives CDR1 SGHTA, CDR2 FQGNSA. With 8 bases removed from V and 0 bases from J, the gap between germline ends came to 7 bases. The CDR3 covers 12 residues. CDR3 loop: CASRGTNYGYTF. The CDR3 DNA is TGTGCCAGCCGGGGGACTAACTATGGCTACACCTTC.

The sample holds many counts of this clonotype. The chain carries TRBV4-2 and TRBJ2-3, with D maybe TRBD1 (6 bases). Trimming took 4 bases from V and 3 from J, leaving 14 bases between them. Germline values: CDR1 LGHNA, CDR2 YNFKEQ. CDR3 length equals 15 residues. DNA for the CDR3: TGTGCCAGCAGCCGGGCACAGGGTTTGACAGATACGCAGTATTTT. This sequence encodes CASSRAQGLTDTQYF.

With respect to this clonotype: The conserved phenylalanine or tryptophan normally closing the CDR3 is absent here, so this likely arose from a read error. The limits of the CDR3 on the DNA are not certain, so only TCRdb's listed CDR3 is given. J is TRBJ2-3 and V is TRBV12-3 or TRBV12-4; the D call of TRBD2 is as the table states it, not checked on the DNA. The CDR3 is 17 amino acids in total, end residues counted. CDR3 sequence: CASSLRGTRGGTDTEYL.

With regard to this clonotype: This could be a read error, since a much larger clone is one nucleotide away. The chain links TRBV6-2 or TRBV6-3 to TRBJ2-1; a possible D gene is TRBD2 (6 bases). This CDR3 has 14 amino acids. The V and J ends lost 6 bases and 7 bases respectively, with 16 bases between them. Germline CDR1 and CDR2: MNHEY and SVGEGT. CDR3 in amino acids: CASRYASRGNEQFF. Here the CDR3 DNA reads TGTGCCAGCAGGTACGCGTCTCGGGGGAATGAGCAGTTCTTC.

This chain connects TRBV9 to TRBJ2-5; D might be TRBD1 (5 bases). The germline gives CDR1 SGDLS, CDR2 YYNGEE. The V end lost 0 bases, the J end lost 1 base, and 13 bases lay between the germline ends. The CDR3 sequence is 16 residues long. The CDR3 is CASSVGRGRGQETQYF. CDR3 nucleotide sequence: TGTGCCAGCAGCGTAGGAAGGGGCAGAGGCCAAGAGACCCAGTACTTC.

As for this clonotype: The junction and the germline gene differ at one end; a read error may be behind it. The V gene is TRBV25-1, the J gene TRBJ1-5; perhaps TRBD1 as D (5 bases). Germline values: CDR1 MGHDK, CDR2 SYGVNS. This CDR3 contains 15 residues. CDR3 coding DNA: TGTGCCGGCAGTGAAGGGGAACGGAAGAATCAGCCCCAGCATTTT. Its translation: CAGSEGERKNQPQHF. The complete variable domain, with remaining parts taken from reference TRBV25-1 and TRBJ1-5, reads EADIYQTPRYLVIGTGKKITLECSQTMGHDKMYWYQQDPGMELHLIHYSYGVNSTEKGDLSSESTVSRIRTEHFPLTLESARPSHTSQYLCAGSEGERKNQPQHFGDGTRLSIL.

This clonotype was observed at least ten times. The chain has TRBV7-2 and TRBJ2-3, with 10 bases fitting TRBD1. V was clipped by 5 bases and J by 6 bases; unmatched bases: 11. The CDR3 has 16 amino acids. CDR1 is SGHTA, CDR2 FQGNSA, per germline. The DNA of the CDR3 is TGTGCCAGCAGCCCCACCCTGGGGACAGGGGCGGATACGCAGTATTTT. Translation: CASSPTLGTGADTQYF.

This clonotype occurred many times. This chain joins TRBV7-2 and TRBJ1-2; D is perhaps TRBD1 (5 bases). Germline loops: CDR1 SGHTA, CDR2 FQGNSA. CDR3 length: 15 residues. The ends were cut back, 5 bases at V and 0 bases at J, with 13 bases in the middle. CDR3 amino acids: CASSVMLGPNYGYTF. CDR3 nucleotide sequence: TGTGCCAGCAGCGTAATGTTGGGACCTAACTATGGCTACACCTTC.

This clonotype was seen a handful of times. It may be a read error: a sequence one base away is much more abundant. The V gene is TRBV7-9, the J gene TRBJ2-7; D possibly corresponds to TRBD1 (5 bases). Trimming pared 5 bases from V and 10 bases from J, leaving 21 bases between. CDR1 and CDR2 (germline): SEHNR, FQNEAQ (reference sequence). The CDR3 is made up of 14 amino acids. The DNA for the CDR3 is TGTGCCAGCAGCATAGGGGCACCCTCCAATACCCAGTACTTC. Translation gives CASSIGAPSNTQYF.

This clonotype was recorded many times. The V call is TRBV7-6, the J call TRBJ2-3; 14 bases are shared with TRBD2. The germline gives CDR1 SGHVS, CDR2 FNYEAQ. CDR3 length: 16 amino acids. After removal of 5 bases from V and 4 bases from J, the junction contained 5 bases not matched to a gene. The CDR3 DNA reads as TGTGCCAGCAGCCGTATGACTAGCGGGGGGGCAGATACGCAGTATTTT. Translated: CASSRMTSGGADTQYF.

This clonotype was picked up a small number of times. This rearrangement joins TRBV11-3 to TRBJ2-1; 9 bases line up with TRBD2. This CDR3 comprises 19 residues. In germline, CDR1 is SGHNT, CDR2 YENEEA. The junction had 14 bases not matched to a gene; V was cut back by 4 bases and J by 1 base. The CDR3 sequence is CASSSAPGRGGASYNEQFF. CDR3 in DNA: TGTGCCAGCAGCTCCGCCCCTGGCCGCGGGGGGGCTTCCTACAATGAGCAGTTCTTC.

About this clonotype: This may arise from a read error, as a much more abundant clone is one base away. V and J are TRBV7-2 and TRBJ1-2, with D hard to call. Per the germline V gene, CDR1 is SGHTA and CDR2 is FQGNSA. This CDR3 is built from 15 residues. The ends were cut back, 7 bases at V and 4 bases at J, with 19 bases in the middle. CDR3 residues: CASIIKPGDCYGYTF. The DNA for the CDR3 is TGTGCCAGCATCATCAAACCGGGAGACTGCTATGGCTACACCTTC. Drawing the rest from reference TRBV7-2 and TRBJ1-2, the complete variable domain is GAGVSQSPSNKVTEKGKDVELRCDPISGHTALYWYRQSLGQGLEFLIYFQGNSAPDKSGLPSDRFSAERTGGSVSTLTIQRTQQEDSAVYLCASIIKPGDCYGYTFGSGTRLTVV.

This clonotype has at least ten counts. The chain links TRBV3-1 to TRBJ1-2, with D unclear. This CDR3 is built from 14 residues. CDR1 LGHDT and CDR2 YNNKEL come from the germline V gene (reference sequence). Between the trimmed V and J ends, which lost 0 bases and 7 bases, there was a span of 12 bases. The CDR3 loop reads CASSQDGGISGYTF. CDR3 bases: TGTGCCAGCAGCCAAGACGGCGGGATAAGTGGCTACACCTTC.

This clonotype has a single count. A much larger clone differs from this one at a single base, so this may be a read error. The genes are TRBV5-1 and TRBJ2-6; 8 positions match TRBD2. Germline CDR1 is SGHRS and CDR2 is YFSETQ. The CDR3 extends over 16 amino acids. The CDR3 spells CASSLEGFGGANVRTF. In DNA, the CDR3 is TGCGCCAGCAGCTTGGAAGGATTCGGGGGGGCCAACGTCCGGACTTTC.

This clonotype has ten or more counts. The chain joins TRBV12-3 or TRBV12-4 to TRBJ1-5; 7 bases are a match to TRBD1. V lost 3 bases, J lost 6 bases, and 2 bases stayed unmatched. The CDR3 runs 13 residues. CDR3 loop: CASSLGQRQPQHF. In nucleotides, the CDR3 is TGTGCCAGCAGTTTGGGACAGCGTCAGCCCCAGCATTTT.

This clonotype was picked up a small number of times. One base away lies a much larger clone, so this may be a sequencing read error. CDR3 sequence (DNA): TGTGCCAGCAGTTACTCGTACTCCAATGAGCAGTACTTC. Translating it yields CASSYSYSNEQYF. This chain links TRBV6-6 with TRBJ2-5, with no clear D. CDR3 length: 13 residues. Trimming left V 0 bases short and J 11 bases short, with 13 bases between. CDR1 is MNHNY and CDR2 is SVGAGI in the germline V gene (reference sequence).

The chain combines TRBV6-2 or TRBV6-3 with TRBJ1-6, with TRBD1 matching 7 bases. V trimming: 6 bases; J trimming: 7 bases; junction bases outside the gene matches: 0. The CDR3 is made up of 12 amino acids. CDR1 and CDR2 from the germline V gene are MNHEY and SVGEGT. The CDR3 protein is CASRTGNSPLHF. The CDR3 nucleotides are TGTGCCAGCAGGACAGGGAATTCACCCCTCCACTTT.

This clonotype was detected only a few times. The rearrangement joins TRBV10-3 to TRBJ1-4, with 10 bases aligning to TRBD1. Germline loops: CDR1 ENHRY, CDR2 SYGVKD. CDR3 length: 16 residues. Unmatched junction bases numbered 5, after V lost 3 bases and J lost 4 bases. The CDR3 spells CAISDSGTGVNEKLFF. The CDR3, as DNA: TGTGCCATCAGTGACTCGGGGACAGGGGTTAATGAAAAACTGTTTTTT.

At least ten counts were recorded for this clonotype. The chain employs TRBV11-2 and TRBJ2-1; 13 bases align to TRBD2. Germline V lookup: CDR1 SGHAT, CDR2 FQNNGV. V lost 4 bases and J lost 0; bases outside the gene matches: 15. The CDR3 loop spans 21 amino acids. The CDR3 DNA reads as TGTGCCAGCAGCTCGCCTACGGGACTAGCGGGGAGATACAGCTCCTACAATGAGCAGTTCTTC. Protein: CASSSPTGLAGRYSSYNEQFF.